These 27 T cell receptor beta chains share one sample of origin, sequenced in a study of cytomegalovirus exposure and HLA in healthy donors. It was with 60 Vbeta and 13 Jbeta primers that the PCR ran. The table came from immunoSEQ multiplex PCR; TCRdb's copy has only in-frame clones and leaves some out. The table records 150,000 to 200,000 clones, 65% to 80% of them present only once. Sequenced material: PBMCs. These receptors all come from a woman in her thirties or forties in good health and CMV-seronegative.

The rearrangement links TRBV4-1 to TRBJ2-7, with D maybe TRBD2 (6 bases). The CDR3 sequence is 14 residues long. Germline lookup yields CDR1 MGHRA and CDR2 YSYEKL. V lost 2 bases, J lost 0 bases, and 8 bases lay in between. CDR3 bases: TGCGCCAGCAGCCAATCCGGGGGCTCCTACGAGCAGTACTTC. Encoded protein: CASSQSGGSYEQYF.

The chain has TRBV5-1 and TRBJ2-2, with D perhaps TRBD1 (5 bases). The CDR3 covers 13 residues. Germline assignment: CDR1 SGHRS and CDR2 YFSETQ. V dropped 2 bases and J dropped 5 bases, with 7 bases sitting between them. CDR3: CASSFPGTGELFF. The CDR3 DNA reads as TGCGCCAGCAGCTTCCCAGGGACCGGGGAGCTGTTTTTT.

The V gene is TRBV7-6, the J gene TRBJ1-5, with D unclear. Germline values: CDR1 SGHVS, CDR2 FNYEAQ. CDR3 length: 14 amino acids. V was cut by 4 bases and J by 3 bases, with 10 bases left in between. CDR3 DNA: TGTGCCAGCAGCTCCGGGATCGACAATCAGCCCCAGCATTTT. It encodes CASSSGIDNQPQHF.

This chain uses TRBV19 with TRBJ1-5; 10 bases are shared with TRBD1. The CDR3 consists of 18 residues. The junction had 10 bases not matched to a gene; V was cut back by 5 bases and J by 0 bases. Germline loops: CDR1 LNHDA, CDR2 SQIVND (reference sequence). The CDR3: CASSFTGTGVTSNQPQHF. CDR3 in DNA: TGTGCCAGTAGTTTCACCGGGACAGGGGTTACTAGCAATCAGCCCCAGCATTTT.

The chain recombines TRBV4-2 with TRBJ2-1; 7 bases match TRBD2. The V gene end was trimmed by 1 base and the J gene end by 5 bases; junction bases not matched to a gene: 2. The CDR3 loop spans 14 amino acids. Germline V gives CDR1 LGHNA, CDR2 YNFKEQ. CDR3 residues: CASSQGGGNNEQFF. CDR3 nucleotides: TGTGCCAGCAGCCAAGGGGGGGGGAACAATGAGCAGTTCTTC.

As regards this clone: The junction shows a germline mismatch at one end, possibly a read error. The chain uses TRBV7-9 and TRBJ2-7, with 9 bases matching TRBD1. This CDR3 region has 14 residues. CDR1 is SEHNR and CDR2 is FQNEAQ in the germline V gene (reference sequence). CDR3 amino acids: CSSSLRDRAYEQYF. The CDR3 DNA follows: TGTTCCAGCAGCCTCCGGGACAGGGCCTACGAGCAGTACTTC.

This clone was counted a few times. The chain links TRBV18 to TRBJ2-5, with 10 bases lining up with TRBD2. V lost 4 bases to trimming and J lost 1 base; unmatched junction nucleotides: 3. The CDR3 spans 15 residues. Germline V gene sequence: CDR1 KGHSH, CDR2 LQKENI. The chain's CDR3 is CASSRSGGTQETQYF. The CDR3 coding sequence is TGTGCCAGCTCACGTAGCGGGGGGACCCAAGAGACCCAGTACTTC. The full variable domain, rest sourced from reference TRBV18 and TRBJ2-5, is NAGVMQNPRHLVRRRGQEARLRCSPMKGHSHVYWYRQLPEEGLKFMVYLQKENIIDESGMPKERFSAEFPKEGPSILRIQQVVRGDSAAYFCASSRSGGTQETQYFGPGTRLLVL.

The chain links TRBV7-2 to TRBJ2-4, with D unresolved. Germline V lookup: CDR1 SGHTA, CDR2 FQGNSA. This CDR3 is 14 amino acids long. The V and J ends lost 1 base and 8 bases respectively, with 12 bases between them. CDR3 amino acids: CASSLEGDTDIQYF. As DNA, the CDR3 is TGTGCCAGCAGCTTAGAAGGAGATACGGACATTCAGTACTTC.

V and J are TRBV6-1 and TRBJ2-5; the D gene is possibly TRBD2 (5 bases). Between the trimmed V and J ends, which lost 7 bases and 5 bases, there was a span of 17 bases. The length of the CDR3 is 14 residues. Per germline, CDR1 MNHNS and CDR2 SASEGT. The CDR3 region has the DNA TGTGCCAGCAATCGACGGGAAGGTCGCGAGACCCAGTACTTC. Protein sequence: CASNRREGRETQYF.

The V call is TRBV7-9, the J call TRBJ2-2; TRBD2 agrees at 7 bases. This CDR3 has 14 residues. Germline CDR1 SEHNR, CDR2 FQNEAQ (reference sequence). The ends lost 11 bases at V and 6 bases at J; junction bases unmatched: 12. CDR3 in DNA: TGTGCCGGATCCTGGATAGCGGGCCCCGGGGAGCTGTTTTTT. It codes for CAGSWIAGPGELFF.

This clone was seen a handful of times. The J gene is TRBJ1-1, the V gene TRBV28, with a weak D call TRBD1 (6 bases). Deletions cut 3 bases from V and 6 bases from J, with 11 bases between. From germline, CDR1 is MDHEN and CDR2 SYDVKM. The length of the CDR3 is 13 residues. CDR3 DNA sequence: TGTGCCAGCAGTTTCCAGGGGTGGGCTGAAGCTTTCTTT. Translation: CASSFQGWAEAFF. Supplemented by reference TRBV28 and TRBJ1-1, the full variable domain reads DVKVTQSSRYLVKRTGEKVFLECVQDMDHENMFWYRQDPGLGLRLIYFSYDVKMKEKGDIPEGYSVSREKKERFSLILESASTNQTSMYLCASSFQGWAEAFFGQGTRLTVV.

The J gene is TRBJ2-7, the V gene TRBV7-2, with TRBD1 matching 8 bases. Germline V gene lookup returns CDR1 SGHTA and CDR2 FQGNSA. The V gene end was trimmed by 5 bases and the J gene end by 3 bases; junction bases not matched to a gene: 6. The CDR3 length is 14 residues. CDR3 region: CASSLGQAGYEQYF. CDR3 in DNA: TGTGCCAGCAGCCTGGGACAGGCCGGCTACGAGCAGTACTTC. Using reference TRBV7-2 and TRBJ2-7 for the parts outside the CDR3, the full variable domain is GAGVSQSPSNKVTEKGKDVELRCDPISGHTALYWYRQSLGQGLEFLIYFQGNSAPDKSGLPSDRFSAERTGGSVSTLTIQRTQQEDSAVYLCASSLGQAGYEQYFGPGTRLTVT.

The CDR3 DNA is TGCGCCAGCAGCCAAGATATGTACAATGAGCAGTTCTTC. It codes for CASSQDMYNEQFF. V gene TRBV4-1 combines with J gene TRBJ2-1; no reliable D call. The germline CDR1 and CDR2 sequences are MGHRA and YSYEKL. V lost 0 bases and J lost 4, with 4 bases in between. The CDR3 is made up of 13 amino acids.

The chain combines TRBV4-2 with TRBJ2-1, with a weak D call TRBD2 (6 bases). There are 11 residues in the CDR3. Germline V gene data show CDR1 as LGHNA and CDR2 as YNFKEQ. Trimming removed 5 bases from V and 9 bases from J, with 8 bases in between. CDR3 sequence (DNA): TGTGCCAGCAGCTTCGGGGGTGAGCAGTTCTTC. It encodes CASSFGGEQFF.

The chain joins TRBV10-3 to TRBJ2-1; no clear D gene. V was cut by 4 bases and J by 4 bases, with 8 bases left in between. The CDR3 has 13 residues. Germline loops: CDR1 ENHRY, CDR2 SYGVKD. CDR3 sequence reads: CAISGGQYNEQFF. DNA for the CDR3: TGTGCCATCAGTGGAGGCCAGTACAATGAGCAGTTCTTC.

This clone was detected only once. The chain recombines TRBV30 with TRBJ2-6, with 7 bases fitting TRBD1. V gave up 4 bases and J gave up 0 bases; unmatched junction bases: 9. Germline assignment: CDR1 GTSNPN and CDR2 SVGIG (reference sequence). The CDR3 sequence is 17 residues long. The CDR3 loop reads CAWTNTGAGSGANVLTF. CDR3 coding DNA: TGTGCCTGGACCAATACAGGGGCAGGCTCTGGGGCCAACGTCCTGACTTTC.

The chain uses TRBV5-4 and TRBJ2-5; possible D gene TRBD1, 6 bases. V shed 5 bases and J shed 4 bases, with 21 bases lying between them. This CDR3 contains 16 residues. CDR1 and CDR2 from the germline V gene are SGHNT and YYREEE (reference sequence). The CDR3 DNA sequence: TGTGCCAGCAGTTACCATTCCAGGGGAGTCGGAGAGACCCAGTACTTC. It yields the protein CASSYHSRGVGETQYF.

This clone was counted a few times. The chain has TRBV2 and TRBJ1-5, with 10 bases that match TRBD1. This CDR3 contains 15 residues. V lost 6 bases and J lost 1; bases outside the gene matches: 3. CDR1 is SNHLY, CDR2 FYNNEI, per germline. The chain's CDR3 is CASRTDRGSNQPQHF. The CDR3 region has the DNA TGTGCCAGCAGGACGGACAGGGGGAGCAATCAGCCCCAGCATTTT.

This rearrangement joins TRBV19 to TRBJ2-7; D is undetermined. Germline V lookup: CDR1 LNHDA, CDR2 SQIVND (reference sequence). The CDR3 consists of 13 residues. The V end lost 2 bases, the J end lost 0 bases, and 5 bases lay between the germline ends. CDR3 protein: CASSIRFSYEQYF. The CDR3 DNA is TGTGCCAGTAGTATACGGTTCTCCTACGAGCAGTACTTC. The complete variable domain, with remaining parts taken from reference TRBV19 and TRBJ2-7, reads DGGITQSPKYLFRKEGQNVTLSCEQNLNHDAMYWYRQDPGQGLRLIYYSQIVNDFQKGDIAEGYSVSREKKESFPLTVTSAQKNPTAFYLCASSIRFSYEQYFGPGTRLTVT.

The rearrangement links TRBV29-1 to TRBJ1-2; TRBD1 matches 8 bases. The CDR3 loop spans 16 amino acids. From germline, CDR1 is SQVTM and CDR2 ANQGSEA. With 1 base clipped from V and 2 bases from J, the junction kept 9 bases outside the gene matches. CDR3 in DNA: TGCAGCGTTGAAGGTGCTCCCACAGGGGGAAACTATGGCTACACCTTC. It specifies CSVEGAPTGGNYGYTF.

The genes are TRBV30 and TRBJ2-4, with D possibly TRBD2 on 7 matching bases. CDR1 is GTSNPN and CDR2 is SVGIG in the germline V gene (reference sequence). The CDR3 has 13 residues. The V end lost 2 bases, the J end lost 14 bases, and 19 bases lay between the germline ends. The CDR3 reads CAWSTGGGALEYF. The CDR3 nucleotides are TGTGCCTGGAGTACCGGAGGGGGGGCCCTTGAGTACTTC.

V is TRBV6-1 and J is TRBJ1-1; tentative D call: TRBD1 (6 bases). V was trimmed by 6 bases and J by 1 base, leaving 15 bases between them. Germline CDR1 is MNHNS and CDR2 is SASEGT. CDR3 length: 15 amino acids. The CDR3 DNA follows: TGTGCCAGCAGATTTCCGGGACAAAGGAACACTGAAGCTTTCTTT. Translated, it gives CASRFPGQRNTEAFF.

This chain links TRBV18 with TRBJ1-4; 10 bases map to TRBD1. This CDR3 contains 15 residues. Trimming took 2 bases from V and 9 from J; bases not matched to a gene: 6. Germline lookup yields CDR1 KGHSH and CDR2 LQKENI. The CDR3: CASSPSRDRGKKLFF. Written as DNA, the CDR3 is TGTGCCAGCTCACCATCGAGGGACAGGGGTAAAAAACTGTTTTTT.

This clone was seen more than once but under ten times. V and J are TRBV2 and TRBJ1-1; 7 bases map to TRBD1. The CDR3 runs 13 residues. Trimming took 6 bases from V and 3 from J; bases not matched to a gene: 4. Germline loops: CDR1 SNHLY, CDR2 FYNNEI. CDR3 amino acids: CASRDRVDTEAFF. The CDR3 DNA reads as TGTGCCAGCAGAGACAGGGTCGACACTGAAGCTTTCTTT.

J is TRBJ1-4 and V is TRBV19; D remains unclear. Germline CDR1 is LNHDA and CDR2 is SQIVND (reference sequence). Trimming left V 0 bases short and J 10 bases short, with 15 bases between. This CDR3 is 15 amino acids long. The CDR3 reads CASSIDRRGLGKLFF. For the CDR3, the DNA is TGTGCCAGTAGTATAGATCGTCGGGGTTTAGGAAAACTGTTTTTT.

The CDR3 bases are TGCGCCAGCAGCTTAGGGACAGGGGCGAGCACAGATACGCAGTATTTT. Protein product: CASSLGTGASTDTQYF. The rearrangement joins TRBV5-1 to TRBJ2-3; 10 bases are shared with TRBD1. The CDR3 has 16 residues. V lost 2 bases and J lost 0; bases outside the gene matches: 3. Germline assignment: CDR1 SGHRS and CDR2 YFSETQ.

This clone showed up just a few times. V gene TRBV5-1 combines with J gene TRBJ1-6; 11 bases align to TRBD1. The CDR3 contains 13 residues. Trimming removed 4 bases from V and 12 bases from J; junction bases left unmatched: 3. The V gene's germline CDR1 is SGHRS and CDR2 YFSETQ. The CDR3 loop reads CASSLGQGEPLHF. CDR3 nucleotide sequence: TGCGCCAGCAGCCTGGGACAGGGGGAACCCCTCCACTTT.